Listed below are T cell receptor beta chains from one sample, sequenced in a study of Tregs in tolerant kidney transplant recipients. The table came from immunoSEQ multiplex PCR; TCRdb's copy has only in-frame clones and leaves some out. Of approximately 30,000 clones listed, approximately 83% are singletons. Their antigen targets remain unknown. Sequenced sample: Tregs from blood cultured with allogeneic cells. The receptors stem from a human donor in good health. CDR3s leave out the opening cysteine and the closing phenylalanine or tryptophan.

J gene: TRBJ2-2
V gene: TRBV11-2
CDR3 protein: ASSLRGASGTGELF

J gene: TRBJ2-1
V gene: TRBV7-6
CDR3 protein: ASSPRLAPNEQF

J gene: TRBJ2-7
V gene: TRBV27
CDR3 protein: ASRTRDPYEQY

J gene: TRBJ2-3
V gene: TRBV29-1
CDR3 protein: SVESGPGGQY

J gene: TRBJ1-1
V gene: TRBV7-3
CDR3 protein: ASSFNGGTEAF

J gene: TRBJ2-2
V gene: TRBV6-4
CDR3 protein: ASSVIPHTGELF

J gene: TRBJ2-2
V gene: TRBV30
CDR3 protein: AWTPGVRTGELF

J gene: TRBJ2-1
V gene: TRBV19
CDR3 protein: ASSTSFTSYNEQF

J gene: TRBJ2-2
V gene: TRBV5-5
CDR3 protein: ASSSYQYTGELF

J gene: TRBJ2-4
V gene: TRBV4-2
CDR3 protein: ASSQDLRGRNIQY

J gene: TRBJ1-1
V gene: TRBV9
CDR3 protein: ASSRQGGNTEAF

J gene: TRBJ2-1
V gene: TRBV5-4
CDR3 protein: ASSPGGQGVWDEQF

J gene: TRBJ2-5
V gene: TRBV5-4
CDR3 protein: ASSHLEGGPGETQY

J gene: TRBJ2-2
V gene: TRBV5-1
CDR3 protein: ASSFGPQPGELF

J gene: TRBJ2-7
V gene: TRBV7-2
CDR3 protein: ASSLSRLASSYEQY

J gene: TRBJ2-3
V gene: TRBV5-6
CDR3 protein: ASSLLSRRPRGTQY

J gene: TRBJ2-3
V gene: TRBV28
CDR3 protein: ASSFPVRDNTQY

J gene: TRBJ1-2
V gene: TRBV7-3
CDR3 protein: ASSLTEGHGYT

J gene: TRBJ2-1
V gene: TRBV27
CDR3 protein: ASSPLGGGEQF

J gene: TRBJ1-5
V gene: TRBV6-5
CDR3 protein: ASSFVGVGYQPQH

J gene: TRBJ2-3
V gene: TRBV6-5
CDR3 protein: ASSIGPPADTQY

J gene: TRBJ2-5
V gene: TRBV6-6
CDR3 protein: ASTPSGATQY

J gene: TRBJ2-3
V gene: TRBV4-2
CDR3 protein: ASSQDIVGLAADTQY

J gene: TRBJ1-3
V gene: TRBV21-1
CDR3 protein: ASSKNRGAGNTIY

J gene: TRBJ2-3
V gene: TRBV7-6
CDR3 protein: ASSLVAGGTDTQY

J gene: TRBJ1-1
V gene: TRBV7-2
CDR3 protein: ASSFTRNTEAF

J gene: TRBJ1-5
V gene: TRBV19
CDR3 protein: ASSRWVASVPGYSNQPQH

J gene: TRBJ2-5
V gene: TRBV5-1
CDR3 protein: ASSLVGAGGETQY

J gene: TRBJ2-7
V gene: TRBV5-6
CDR3 protein: ASSYLLEQY

J gene: TRBJ2-3
V gene: TRBV30
CDR3 protein: AWSRRTGGIGTDTQY